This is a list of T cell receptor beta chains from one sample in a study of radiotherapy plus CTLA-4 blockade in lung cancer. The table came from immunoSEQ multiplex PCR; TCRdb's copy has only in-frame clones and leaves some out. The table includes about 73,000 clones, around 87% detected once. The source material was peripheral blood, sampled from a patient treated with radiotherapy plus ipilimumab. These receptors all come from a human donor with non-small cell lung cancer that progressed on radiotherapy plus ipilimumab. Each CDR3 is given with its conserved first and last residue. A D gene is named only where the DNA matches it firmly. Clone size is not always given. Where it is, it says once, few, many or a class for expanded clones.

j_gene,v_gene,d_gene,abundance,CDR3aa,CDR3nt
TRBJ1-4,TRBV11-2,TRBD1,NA,CASSLATGGVNEKLFF,TGTGCCAGCAGCTTGGCGACAGGGGGAGTTAATGAAAAACTGTTTTTT
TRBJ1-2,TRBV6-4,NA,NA,CASSPGVGYTF,TGTGCCAGCAGTCCAGGGGTTGGCTACACCTTC
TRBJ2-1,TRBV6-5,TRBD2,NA,CASSPSGSSYNEQFF,TGTGCCAGCAGTCCTAGCGGGAGCAGCTACAATGAGCAGTTCTTC
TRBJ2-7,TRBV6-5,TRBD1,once,CASRPQGVIFYEQYF,TGTGCCAGCAGGCCACAGGGGGTGATTTTCTACGAGCAGTACTTC
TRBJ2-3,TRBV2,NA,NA,CASRGQGVDTQYF,TGTGCCAGCAGGGGGCAGGGTGTAGATACGCAGTATTTT
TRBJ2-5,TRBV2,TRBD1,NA,CASRTDRGYQETQYF,TGTGCCAGCAGGACGGACAGGGGTTACCAAGAGACCCAGTACTTC
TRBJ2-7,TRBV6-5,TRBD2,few,CASSYSGGGSYEQYF,TGTGCCAGCAGTTACTCTGGCGGGGGCTCCTACGAGCAGTACTTC
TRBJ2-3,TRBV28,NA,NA,CASSFPTGGWGEAQYF,TGTGCCAGCAGTTTCCCCACTGGGGGCTGGGGGGAGGCGCAGTATTTT
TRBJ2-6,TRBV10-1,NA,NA,CASSESRSGANVLTF,TGCGCCAGCAGTGAGTCAAGGTCTGGGGCCAACGTCCTGACTTTC
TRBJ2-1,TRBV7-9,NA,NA,CASSFGSDEQFF,TGTGCCAGCAGCTTTGGGAGCGATGAGCAGTTCTTC
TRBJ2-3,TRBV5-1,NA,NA,CASSTGGLTDTQYF,TGCGCCAGCAGCACCGGAGGGCTCACAGATACGCAGTATTTT
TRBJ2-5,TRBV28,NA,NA,CASSPARVQETQYF,TGTGCCAGCAGTCCTGCTCGAGTCCAAGAGACCCAGTACTTC
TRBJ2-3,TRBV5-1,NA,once,CASSLLTRGGTDTQYF,TGCGCCAGCAGCTTGTTAACTAGGGGAGGAACAGATACGCAGTATTTT
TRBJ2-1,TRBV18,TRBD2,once,CASSPVYPGTSTGNEQFF,TGTGCCAGCTCACCAGTCTACCCCGGGACTAGTACGGGGAATGAGCAGTTCTTC
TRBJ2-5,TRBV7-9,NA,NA,CASSAPPGADNGETQYF,TGTGCCAGCAGCGCCCCCCCCGGGGCCGACAATGGGGAGACCCAGTACTTC
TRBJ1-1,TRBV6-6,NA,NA,CASIRLNTEAFF,TGTGCCAGCATTAGACTGAACACTGAAGCTTTCTTT
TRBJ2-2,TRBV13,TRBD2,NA,CASSSRLAGGVTGELFF,TGTGCCAGCAGCTCTAGACTAGCGGGAGGGGTCACCGGGGAGCTGTTTTTT
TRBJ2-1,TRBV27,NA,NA,CASSLAGLVPYNEQFF,TGTGCCAGCAGTTTAGCAGGGCTTGTACCCTACAATGAGCAGTTCTTC
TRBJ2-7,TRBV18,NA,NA,CASSPPGSSYEQYF,TGTGCCAGCTCACCACCAGGGAGCTCCTACGAGCAGTACTTC
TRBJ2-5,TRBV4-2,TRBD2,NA,CASSILAGEETQYF,TGTGCCAGCAGCATACTAGCGGGAGAAGAGACCCAGTACTTC
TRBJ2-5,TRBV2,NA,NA,CASSTTALTGETQYF,TGTGCCAGCAGTACAACAGCCTTAACCGGAGAGACCCAGTACTTC
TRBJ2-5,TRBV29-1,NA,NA,CSVMGGVYQETQYF,TGCAGCGTTATGGGTGGGGTTTACCAAGAGACCCAGTACTTC
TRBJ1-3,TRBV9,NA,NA,CASSVRAGRNTIYF,TGTGCCAGCAGCGTCCGGGCAGGAAGAAACACCATATATTTT
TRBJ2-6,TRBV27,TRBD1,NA,CASSLRTGTGANVLTF,TGTGCCAGCAGTTTAAGGACAGGGACAGGGGCCAACGTCCTGACTTTC
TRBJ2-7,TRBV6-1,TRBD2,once,CASSAATSGRIPYF,TGTGCCAGCAGTGCGGCGACTAGCGGGAGGATCCCGTACTTC
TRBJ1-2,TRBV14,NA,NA,CASSQYNRNYGYTF,TGTGCCAGCAGCCAATACAACAGGAACTATGGCTACACCTTC
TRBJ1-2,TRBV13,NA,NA,CASSLWEGANYGYTF,TGTGCCAGCAGCTTGTGGGAGGGAGCTAACTATGGCTACACCTTC
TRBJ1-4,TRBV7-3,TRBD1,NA,CADRVGVEKLFF,TGTGCCGACAGGGTGGGGGTTGAAAAACTGTTTTTT
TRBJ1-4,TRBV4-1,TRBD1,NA,CASSLGDRGEKLFF,TGCGCCAGCAGCCTCGGGGACAGGGGGGAAAAACTGTTTTTT
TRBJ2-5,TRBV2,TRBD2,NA,CASSHAGERETQYF,TGTGCCAGCAGTCACGCGGGAGAGAGAGAGACCCAGTACTTC
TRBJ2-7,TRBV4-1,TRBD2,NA,CASSQGLAGRYEQYF,TGCGCCAGCAGCCAAGGGCTAGCGGGAAGGTACGAGCAGTACTTC
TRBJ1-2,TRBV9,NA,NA,CASSVAGGRGYGYTF,TGTGCCAGCAGCGTAGCGGGGGGGCGCGGATATGGCTACACCTTC
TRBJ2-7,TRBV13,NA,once,CASSSLRATYEQYF,TGTGCCAGCAGCTCCTTGCGCGCCACCTACGAGCAGTACTTC
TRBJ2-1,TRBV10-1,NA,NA,CASSEIGINEQFF,TGCGCCAGCAGTGAAATAGGTATAAATGAGCAGTTCTTC
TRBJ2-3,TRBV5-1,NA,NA,CASSVEGGDTQYF,TGCGCCAGCAGCGTAGAAGGGGGAGATACGCAGTATTTT
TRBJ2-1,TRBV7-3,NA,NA,CASSPLPGATAYNEQFF,TGTGCCAGCAGCCCCCTTCCCGGGGCCACGGCCTACAATGAGCAGTTCTTC
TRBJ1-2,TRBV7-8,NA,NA,CASSLATKLNYGYTF,TGTGCCAGCAGCTTAGCGACGAAACTTAACTATGGCTACACCTTC
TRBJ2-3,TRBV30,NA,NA,CAWSVGDTQYF,TGTGCCTGGAGTGTGGGGGATACGCAGTATTTT
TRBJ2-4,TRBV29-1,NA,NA,CSVEGGELAKNIQYF,TGCAGCGTTGAAGGGGGGGAACTAGCCAAAAACATTCAGTACTTC
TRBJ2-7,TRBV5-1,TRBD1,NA,CASSSTGTGGARYF,TGCGCCAGCAGCTCAACCGGGACAGGGGGCGCTCGGTACTTC
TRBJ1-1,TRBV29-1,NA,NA,CSVGGDSNTEAFF,TGCAGCGTTGGAGGCGACTCTAACACTGAAGCTTTCTTT
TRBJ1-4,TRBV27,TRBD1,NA,CASSPGQNNEKLFF,TGTGCCAGCAGTCCGGGACAGAATAATGAAAAACTGTTTTTT
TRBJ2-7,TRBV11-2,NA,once,CASSLGPGRSYEQYF,TGTGCCAGCAGCTTAGGGCCGGGACGCTCCTACGAGCAGTACTTC
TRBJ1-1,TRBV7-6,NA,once,CASSQGPNTEAFF,TGTGCCAGCAGCCAGGGCCCAAACACTGAAGCTTTCTTT
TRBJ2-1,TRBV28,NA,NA,CASSSPLLQGSSYNEQFF,TGTGCCAGCAGTTCCCCCCTTCTGCAGGGTAGCTCCTACAATGAGCAGTTCTTC
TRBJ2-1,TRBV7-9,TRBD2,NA,CASPYGRVDEQFF,TGTGCCAGCCCGTACGGGAGGGTGGATGAGCAGTTCTTC
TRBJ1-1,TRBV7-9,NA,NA,CASSLEGQVSEAFF,TGTGCCAGCAGCTTGGAAGGGCAGGTGTCTGAAGCTTTCTTT
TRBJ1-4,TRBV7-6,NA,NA,CASSPQGFNLNEKLFF,TGTGCCAGCAGCCCCCAGGGGTTTAATCTGAATGAAAAACTGTTTTTT
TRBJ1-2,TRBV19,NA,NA,CASSMYQVAYGYTF,TGTGCCAGTAGTATGTATCAGGTGGCCTATGGCTACACCTTC
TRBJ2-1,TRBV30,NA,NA,CVWSGGQEQFF,TGTGTCTGGAGTGGAGGACAAGAGCAGTTCTTC
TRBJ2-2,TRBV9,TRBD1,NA,CASSAGQGASGELFF,TGTGCCAGCAGCGCTGGACAGGGGGCGAGCGGGGAGCTGTTTTTT
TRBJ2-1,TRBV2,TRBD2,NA,CASGRASYNEQFF,TGTGCCAGCGGGAGGGCGTCCTACAATGAGCAGTTCTTC
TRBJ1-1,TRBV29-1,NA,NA,CSVLAGPINTEAFF,TGCAGCGTCCTGGCAGGCCCGATAAACACTGAAGCTTTCTTT
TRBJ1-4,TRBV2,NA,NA,CASSDQGGDEKLFF,TGTGCCAGCAGTGATCAGGGTGGTGATGAAAAACTGTTTTTT
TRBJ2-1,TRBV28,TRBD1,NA,CASSPHTGTGGYNEQFF,TGTGCCAGCAGTCCCCATACCGGGACAGGGGGTTACAATGAGCAGTTCTTC
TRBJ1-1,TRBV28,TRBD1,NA,CASSIDRDYTEAFF,TGTGCCAGCAGTATTGACAGGGACTACACTGAAGCTTTCTTT
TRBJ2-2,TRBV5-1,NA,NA,CASSLDQGTNTGELFF,TGCGCCAGCAGCTTGGATCAGGGAACTAATACCGGGGAGCTGTTTTTT